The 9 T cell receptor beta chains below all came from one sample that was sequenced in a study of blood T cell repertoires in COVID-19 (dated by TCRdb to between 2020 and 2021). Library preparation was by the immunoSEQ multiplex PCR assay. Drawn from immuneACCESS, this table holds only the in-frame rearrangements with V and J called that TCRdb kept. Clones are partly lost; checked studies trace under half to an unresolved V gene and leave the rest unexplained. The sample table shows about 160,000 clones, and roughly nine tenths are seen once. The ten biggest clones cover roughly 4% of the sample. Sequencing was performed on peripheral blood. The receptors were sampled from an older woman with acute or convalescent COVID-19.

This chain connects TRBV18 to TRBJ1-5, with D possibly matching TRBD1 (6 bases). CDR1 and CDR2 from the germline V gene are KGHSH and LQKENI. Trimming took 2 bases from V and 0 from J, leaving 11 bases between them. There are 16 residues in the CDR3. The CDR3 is CASSPIQGSSNQPQHF. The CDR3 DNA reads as TGTGCCAGCTCACCAATCCAGGGGAGTAGCAATCAGCCCCAGCATTTT.

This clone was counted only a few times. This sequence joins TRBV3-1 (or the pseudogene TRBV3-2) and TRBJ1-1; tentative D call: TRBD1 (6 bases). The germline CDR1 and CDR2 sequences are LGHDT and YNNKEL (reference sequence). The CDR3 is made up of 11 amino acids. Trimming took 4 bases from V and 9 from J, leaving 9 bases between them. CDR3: CASSLQGKAFF. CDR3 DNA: TGTGCCAGCAGCCTTCAGGGGAAAGCTTTCTTT.

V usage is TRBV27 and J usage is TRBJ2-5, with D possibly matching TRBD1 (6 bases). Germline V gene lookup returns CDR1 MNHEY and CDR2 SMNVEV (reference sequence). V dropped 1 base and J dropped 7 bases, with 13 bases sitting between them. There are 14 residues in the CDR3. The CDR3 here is CASSLYRDLGTQYF. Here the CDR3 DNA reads TGTGCCAGCAGTTTATACAGGGACCTGGGGACCCAGTACTTC.

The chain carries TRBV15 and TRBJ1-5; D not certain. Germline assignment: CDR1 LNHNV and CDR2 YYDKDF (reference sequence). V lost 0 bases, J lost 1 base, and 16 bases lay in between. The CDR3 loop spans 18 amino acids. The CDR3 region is CATSRDLSSAGSNQPQHF. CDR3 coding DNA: TGTGCCACCAGCAGAGATTTATCGTCGGCAGGCAGCAATCAGCCCCAGCATTTT.

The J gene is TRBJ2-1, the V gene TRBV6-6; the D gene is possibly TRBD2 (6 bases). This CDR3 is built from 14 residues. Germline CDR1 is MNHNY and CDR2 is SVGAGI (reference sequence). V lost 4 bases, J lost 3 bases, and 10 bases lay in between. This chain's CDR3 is CASSFGTVYNEQFF. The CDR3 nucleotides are TGTGCCAGCAGTTTCGGGACTGTCTACAATGAGCAGTTCTTC.

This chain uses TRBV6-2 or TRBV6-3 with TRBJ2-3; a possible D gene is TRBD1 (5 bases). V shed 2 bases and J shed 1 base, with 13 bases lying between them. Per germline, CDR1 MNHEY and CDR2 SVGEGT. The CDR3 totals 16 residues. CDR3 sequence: CASSYPPREGTDTQYF. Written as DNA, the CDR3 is TGTGCCAGCAGTTACCCACCCAGGGAAGGCACAGATACGCAGTATTTT.

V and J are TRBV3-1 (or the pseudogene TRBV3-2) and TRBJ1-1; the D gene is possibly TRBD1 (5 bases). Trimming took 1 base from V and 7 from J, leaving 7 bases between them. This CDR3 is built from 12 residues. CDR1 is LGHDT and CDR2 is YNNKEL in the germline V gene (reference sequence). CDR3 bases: TGTGCCAGCAGCCAAGTTCAGGGTGAAGCTTTCTTT. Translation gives CASSQVQGEAFF.

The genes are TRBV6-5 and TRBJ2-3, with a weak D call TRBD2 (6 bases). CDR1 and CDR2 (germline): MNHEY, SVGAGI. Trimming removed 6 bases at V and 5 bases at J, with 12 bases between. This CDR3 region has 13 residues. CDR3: CASSGGFLDTQYF. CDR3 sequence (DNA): TGTGCCAGCAGCGGAGGGTTCCTAGATACGCAGTATTTT.

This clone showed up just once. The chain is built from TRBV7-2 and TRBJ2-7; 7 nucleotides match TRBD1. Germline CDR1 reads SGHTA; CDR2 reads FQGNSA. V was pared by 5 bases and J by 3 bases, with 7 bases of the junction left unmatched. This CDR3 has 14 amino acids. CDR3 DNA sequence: TGTGCCAGCAGCCAGGGACAGACTTACTACGAGCAGTACTTC. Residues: CASSQGQTYYEQYF.